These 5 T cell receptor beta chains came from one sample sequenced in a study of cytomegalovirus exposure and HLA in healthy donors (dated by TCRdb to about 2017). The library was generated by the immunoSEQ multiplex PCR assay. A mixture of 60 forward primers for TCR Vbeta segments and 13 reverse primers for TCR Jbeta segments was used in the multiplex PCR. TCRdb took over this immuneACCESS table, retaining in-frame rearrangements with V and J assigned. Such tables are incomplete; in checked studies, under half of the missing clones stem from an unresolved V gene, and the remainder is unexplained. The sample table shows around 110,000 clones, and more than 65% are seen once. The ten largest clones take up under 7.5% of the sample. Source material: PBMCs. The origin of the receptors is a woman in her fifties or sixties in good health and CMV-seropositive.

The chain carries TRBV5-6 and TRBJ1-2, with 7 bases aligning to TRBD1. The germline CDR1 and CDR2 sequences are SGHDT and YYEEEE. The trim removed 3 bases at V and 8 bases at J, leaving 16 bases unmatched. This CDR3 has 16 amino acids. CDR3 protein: CASSSKYPTGAYGYTF. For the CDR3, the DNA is TGTGCCAGCAGCTCGAAATACCCAACAGGGGCATACGGCTACACCTTC.

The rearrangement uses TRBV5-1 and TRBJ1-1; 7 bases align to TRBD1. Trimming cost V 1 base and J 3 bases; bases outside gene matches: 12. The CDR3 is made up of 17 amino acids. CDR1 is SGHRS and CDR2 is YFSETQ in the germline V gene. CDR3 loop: CASSLRQGLGLDTEAFF. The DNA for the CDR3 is TGCGCCAGCAGCTTGAGACAGGGTCTCGGATTGGACACTGAAGCTTTCTTT.

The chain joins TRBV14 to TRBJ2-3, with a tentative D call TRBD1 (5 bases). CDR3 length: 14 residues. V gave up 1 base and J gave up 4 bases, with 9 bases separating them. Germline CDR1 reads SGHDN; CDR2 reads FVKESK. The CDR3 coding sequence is TGTGCCAGCAGCCAAGTTGGCAGGGCAGATACGCAGTATTTT. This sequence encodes CASSQVGRADTQYF.

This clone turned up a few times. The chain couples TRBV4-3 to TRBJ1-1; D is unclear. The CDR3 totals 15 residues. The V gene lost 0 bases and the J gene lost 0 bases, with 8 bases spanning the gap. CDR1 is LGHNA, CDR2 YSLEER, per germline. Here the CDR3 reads CASSQDRLLNTEAFF. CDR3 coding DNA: TGCGCCAGCAGCCAAGACAGGCTCTTGAACACTGAAGCTTTCTTT.

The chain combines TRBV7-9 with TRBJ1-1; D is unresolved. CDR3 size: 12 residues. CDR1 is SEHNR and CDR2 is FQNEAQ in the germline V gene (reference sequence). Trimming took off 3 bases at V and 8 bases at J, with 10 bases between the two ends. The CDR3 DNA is TGTGCCAGCAGCTTTAGCCAAACAGAAGCTTTCTTT. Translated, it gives CASSFSQTEAFF.